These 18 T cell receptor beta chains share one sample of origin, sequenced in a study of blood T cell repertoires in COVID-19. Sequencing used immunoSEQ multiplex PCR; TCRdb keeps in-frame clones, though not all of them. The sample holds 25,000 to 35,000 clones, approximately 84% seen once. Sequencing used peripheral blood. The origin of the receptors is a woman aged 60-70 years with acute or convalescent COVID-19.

The CDR3 region is CATSKVTGASSGNTIYF. The DNA for the CDR3 is TGTGCCACCAGCAAGGTGACAGGGGCCAGCTCTGGAAACACCATATATTTT. The chain joins TRBV15 to TRBJ1-3; TRBD1 matches at 8 bases. V shed 4 bases, J shed 0 bases, and the junction held 8 bases outside the gene matches. Looked up from germline, CDR1 is LNHNV and CDR2 is YYDKDF (reference sequence). The CDR3 is made up of 17 amino acids. Combining the CDR3 with reference TRBV15 and TRBJ1-3 gives the whole variable domain DAMVIQNPRYQVTQFGKPVTLSCSQTLNHNVMYWYQQKSSQAPKLLFHYYDKDFNNEADTPDNFQSRRPNTSFCFLDIRSPGLGDTAMYLCATSKVTGASSGNTIYFGEGSWLTVV.

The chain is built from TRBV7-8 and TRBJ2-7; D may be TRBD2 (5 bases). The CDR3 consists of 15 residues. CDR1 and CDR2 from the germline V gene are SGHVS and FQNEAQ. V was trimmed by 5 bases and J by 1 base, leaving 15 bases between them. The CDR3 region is CASSPEAWGSYEQYF. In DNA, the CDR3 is TGTGCCAGCAGCCCGGAGGCGTGGGGTTCCTACGAGCAGTACTTC.

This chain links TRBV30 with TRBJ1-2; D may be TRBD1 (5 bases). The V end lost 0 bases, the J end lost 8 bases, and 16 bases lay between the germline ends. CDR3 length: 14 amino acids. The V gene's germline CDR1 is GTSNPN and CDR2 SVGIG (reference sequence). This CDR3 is CAWSVLAQGRGYTF. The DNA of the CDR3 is TGTGCCTGGAGTGTACTCGCTCAGGGCAGGGGCTACACCTTC.

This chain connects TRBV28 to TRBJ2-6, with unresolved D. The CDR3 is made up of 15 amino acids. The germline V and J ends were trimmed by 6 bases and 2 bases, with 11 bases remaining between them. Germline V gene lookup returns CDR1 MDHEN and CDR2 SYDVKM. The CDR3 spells CASSLGRTGANVLTF. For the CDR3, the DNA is TGTGCCAGCAGCCTCGGTAGAACTGGGGCCAACGTCCTGACTTTC. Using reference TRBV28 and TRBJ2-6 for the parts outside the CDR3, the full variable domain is DVKVTQSSRYLVKRTGEKVFLECVQDMDHENMFWYRQDPGLGLRLIYFSYDVKMKEKGDIPEGYSVSREKKERFSLILESASTNQTSMYLCASSLGRTGANVLTFGAGSRLTVL.

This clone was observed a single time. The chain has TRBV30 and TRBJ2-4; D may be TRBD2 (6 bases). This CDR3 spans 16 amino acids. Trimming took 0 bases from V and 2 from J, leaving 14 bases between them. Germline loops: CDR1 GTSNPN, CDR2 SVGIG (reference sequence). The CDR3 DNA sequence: TGTGCCTGGAGTGTTGGAGGGTTCGGGCCCAAAAACATTCAGTACTTC. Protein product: CAWSVGGFGPKNIQYF. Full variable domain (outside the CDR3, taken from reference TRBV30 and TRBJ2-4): SQTIHQWPATLVQPVGSPLSLECTVEGTSNPNLYWYRQAAGRGLQLLFYSVGIGQISSEVPQNLSASRPQDRQFILSSKKLLLSDSGFYLCAWSVGGFGPKNIQYFGAGTRLSVL.

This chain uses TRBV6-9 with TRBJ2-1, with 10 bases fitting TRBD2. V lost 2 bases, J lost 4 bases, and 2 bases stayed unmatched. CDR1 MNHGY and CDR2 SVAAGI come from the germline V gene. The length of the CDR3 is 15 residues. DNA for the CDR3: TGTGCCAGCAGTTATCCTAGCGGGGGTTACAATGAGCAGTTCTTC. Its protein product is CASSYPSGGYNEQFF.

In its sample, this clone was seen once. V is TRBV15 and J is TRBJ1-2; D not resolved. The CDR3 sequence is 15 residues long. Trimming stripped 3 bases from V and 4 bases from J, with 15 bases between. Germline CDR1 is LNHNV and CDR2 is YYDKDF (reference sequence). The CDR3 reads CATSRTPGYVYGYTF. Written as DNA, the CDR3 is TGTGCCACCAGCAGGACCCCGGGGTACGTCTATGGCTACACCTTC.

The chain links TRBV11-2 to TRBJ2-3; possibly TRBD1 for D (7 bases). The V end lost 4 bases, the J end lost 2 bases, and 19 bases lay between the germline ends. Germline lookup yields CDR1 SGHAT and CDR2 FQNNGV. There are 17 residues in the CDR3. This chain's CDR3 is CASSSISGRGVTDTQYF. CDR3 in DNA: TGTGCCAGCAGCTCGATCAGCGGCAGGGGGGTCACAGATACGCAGTATTTT.

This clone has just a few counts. The CDR3 DNA sequence: TGTGCCAGCAGCCAGTCAGCGACAGGGGACCACATCTACGAGCAGTACTTC. Its protein is CASSQSATGDHIYEQYF. The chain has TRBV14 and TRBJ2-7, with 8 bases fitting TRBD1. In germline, CDR1 is SGHDN, CDR2 FVKESK. The CDR3 is 17 residues long. The V and J ends lost 3 bases and 3 bases, in that order; junction bases with no gene match: 13.

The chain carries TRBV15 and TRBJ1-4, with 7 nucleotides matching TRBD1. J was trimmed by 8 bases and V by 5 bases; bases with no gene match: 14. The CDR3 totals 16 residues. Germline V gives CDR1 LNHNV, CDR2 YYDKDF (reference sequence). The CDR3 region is CATSRKRAGGGEKLFF. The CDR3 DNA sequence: TGTGCCACCAGCCGGAAGAGGGCAGGGGGAGGAGAAAAACTGTTTTTT.

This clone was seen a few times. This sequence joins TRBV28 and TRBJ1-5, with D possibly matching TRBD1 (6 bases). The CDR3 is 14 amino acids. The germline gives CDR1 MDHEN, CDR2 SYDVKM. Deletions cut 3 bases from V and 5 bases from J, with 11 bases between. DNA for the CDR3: TGTGCCAGCAGTTTGGAACAGGGACATCAGCCCCAGCATTTT. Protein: CASSLEQGHQPQHF.

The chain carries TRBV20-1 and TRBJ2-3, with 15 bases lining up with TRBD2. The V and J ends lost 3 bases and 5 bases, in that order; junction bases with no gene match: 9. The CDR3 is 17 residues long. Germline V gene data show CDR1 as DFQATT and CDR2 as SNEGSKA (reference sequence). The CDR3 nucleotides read TGCAGTGCTAGTAGGACTAGCGGGGGGGCCGGGGGAGATACGCAGTATTTT. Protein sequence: CSASRTSGGAGGDTQYF.

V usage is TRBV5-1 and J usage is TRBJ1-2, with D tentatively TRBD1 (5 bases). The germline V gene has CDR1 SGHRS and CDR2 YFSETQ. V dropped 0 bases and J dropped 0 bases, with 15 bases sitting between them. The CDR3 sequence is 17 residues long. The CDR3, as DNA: TGCGCCAGCAGCTTGGAGGGACTTAGGCCCGCTAACTATGGCTACACCTTC. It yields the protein CASSLEGLRPANYGYTF.

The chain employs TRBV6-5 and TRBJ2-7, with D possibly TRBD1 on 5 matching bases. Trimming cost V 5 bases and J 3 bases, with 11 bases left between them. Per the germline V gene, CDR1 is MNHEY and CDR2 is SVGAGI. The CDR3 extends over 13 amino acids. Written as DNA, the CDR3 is TGTGCCAGCAGTCTATTCACAGGCTACGAGCAGTACTTC. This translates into CASSLFTGYEQYF.

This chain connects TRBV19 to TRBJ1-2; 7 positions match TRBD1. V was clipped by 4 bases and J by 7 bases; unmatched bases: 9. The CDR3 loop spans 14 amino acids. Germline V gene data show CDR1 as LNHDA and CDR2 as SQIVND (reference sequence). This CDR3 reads CASSTHDRVRGYTF. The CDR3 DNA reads TGTGCCAGTAGTACTCACGACAGGGTTCGTGGCTACACCTTC.

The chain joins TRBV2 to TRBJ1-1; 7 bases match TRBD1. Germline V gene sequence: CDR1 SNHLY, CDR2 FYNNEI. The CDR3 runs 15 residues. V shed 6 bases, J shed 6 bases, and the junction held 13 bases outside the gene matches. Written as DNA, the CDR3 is TGTGCCAGCAGCGCCGTGGGACAGATTAACGCTGAAGCTTTCTTT. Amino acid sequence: CASSAVGQINAEAFF.

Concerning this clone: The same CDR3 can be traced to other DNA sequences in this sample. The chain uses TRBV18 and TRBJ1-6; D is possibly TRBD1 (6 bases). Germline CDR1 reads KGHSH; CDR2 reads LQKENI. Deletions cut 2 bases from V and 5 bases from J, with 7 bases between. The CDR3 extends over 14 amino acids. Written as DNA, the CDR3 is TGTGCCAGCTCACCAACAGGGAATAATTCACCCCTCCACTTT. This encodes CASSPTGNNSPLHF.

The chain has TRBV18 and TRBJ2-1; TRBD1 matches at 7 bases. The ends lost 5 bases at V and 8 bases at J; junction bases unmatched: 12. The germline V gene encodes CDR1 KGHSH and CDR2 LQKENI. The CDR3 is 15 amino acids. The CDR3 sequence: CASSSKFGTVHEQFF. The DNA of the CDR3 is TGTGCCAGCTCAAGTAAGTTCGGGACAGTGCATGAGCAGTTCTTC.